This T cell receptor beta chain was sequenced for a study of T cell repertoires in cytomegalovirus infection. Study overall: From public TCR beta signatures came an indication of both CMV infection and matching HLA type. Points from the study as a whole: The response measured ex vivo was dominated by TCR beta clonotypes (HLA-C-restricted and CMV-specific).

This clonotype was seen a few times. What it binds is unknown. TCRdb re-called the reads with MiXCR, one entry per CDR3 protein. This sample has roughly 230,000 distinct CDR3 sequences, with about 17% found just once. The CDR3 loop spans 15 amino acids. The V segment lost 3 bases and the J segment 5 bases; nucleotides outside the gene matches: 9. Sequencing was done on a sample of CD8+ T cells from PBMCs. This receptor was obtained from a human donor in good health (CMV status not recorded). Some clones in this sample may be carry-over from other donors' samples. This chain uses TRBV12-3 or TRBV12-4 with TRBJ1-2; the match to TRBD1 covers 7 bases. CDR3 amino acids: CASSFSGTAMYGYTF. Here the CDR3 DNA reads TGTGCCAGCAGTTTTAGTGGGACAGCCATGTATGGCTACACCTTC.